A few counts support the clone carrying this T cell receptor (beta chain). MiXCR, run by TCRdb on the 5' RACE reads, gives a single entry per CDR3 protein. The sample yields a few hundred thousand distinct CDR3 sequences, about a sixth seen once. The source of the sample is a study of T-cell memory formation after mild COVID-19. Study context: There were largely donor-specific TCR clusters.

Germline loops: CDR1 SGHTA, CDR2 FQGNSA. Trimming cost V 4 bases and J 7 bases, with 13 bases left between them. This CDR3 has 13 amino acids. The chain carries TRBV7-2 and TRBJ1-2; D unresolved. Sequences were obtained from PBMCs or a T cell subset sorted from them (not recorded which). The clonotype comes from a man aged 18 to 29 who had mild COVID-19 (a few samples of this study predate the infection). Cell type and time point are not known. This CDR3 is CASSWRRESGYTF. CDR3 coding DNA: TGTGCCAGCAGCTGGAGGAGGGAGAGTGGCTACACCTTC. The full variable domain, rest sourced from reference TRBV7-2 and TRBJ1-2, is GAGVSQSPSNKVTEKGKDVELRCDPISGHTALYWYRQSLGQGLEFLIYFQGNSAPDKSGLPSDRFSAERTGGSVSTLTIQRTQQEDSAVYLCASSWRRESGYTFGSGTRLTVV.